This T cell receptor beta chain was retrieved from a study of T cell changes during pregnancy in multiple sclerosis. Method: immunoSEQ multiplex PCR; TCRdb's copy keeps in-frame clones and lacks some. This sample yields tens of thousands of clones, of which roughly 91% are seen a single time; roughly 1.4% belongs to the top ten. Germline V gene data show CDR1 as SNHLY and CDR2 as FYNNEI. V was cut by 4 bases and J by 0 bases, with 16 bases left in between. The CDR3 is 18 amino acids. The material was peripheral blood, obtained in the third trimester of pregnancy. The receptor was derived from a female donor with multiple sclerosis, enrolled in a pregnancy study. The chain joins TRBV2 to TRBJ2-6; D is unresolved. In nucleotides, the CDR3 is TGTGCCAGCAGTGGAGAAGAGGCACCGACCTCTGGGGCCAACGTCCTGACTTTC. Amino acid sequence: CASSGEEAPTSGANVLTF. Complete variable domain (other parts from reference TRBV2 and TRBJ2-6): EPEVTQTPSHQVTQMGQEVILRCVPISNHLYFYWYRQILGQKVEFLVSFYNNEISEKSEIFDDQFSVERPDGSNFTLKIRSTKLEDSAMYFCASSGEEAPTSGANVLTFGAGSRLTVL.